The present T cell receptor (beta chain) was sequenced within a study of blood T cell repertoires in COVID-19. CDR3 length equals 17 residues. V was pared by 3 bases and J by 3 bases, with 17 bases between. Germline values: CDR1 MNHEY, CDR2 SMNVEV (reference sequence). Data came from immunoSEQ multiplex PCR; TCRdb stores just in-frame clones and leaves some out. The repertoire holds 240,000 or so clones, with around 86% as singletons. This sequence was found in a woman in her forties or fifties who had recovered from COVID-19. The chain couples TRBV27 to TRBJ1-4; tentatively, D is TRBD1 (6 bases). What was sequenced was PBMCs or T cells enriched from blood (not recorded which). CDR3 in DNA: TGTGCCAGCAGTTTTTGGGGCAGGGGAGCGTCTAATGAAAAACTGTTTTTT. Translation gives CASSFWGRGASNEKLFF. Together with reference TRBV27 and TRBJ1-4, the CDR3 gives the full variable domain: EAQVTQNPRYLITVTGKKLTVTCSQNMNHEYMSWYRQDPGLGLRQIYYSMNVEVTDKGDVPEGYKVSRKEKRNFPLILESPSPNQTSLYFCASSFWGRGASNEKLFFGSGTQLSVL.